This entry lists 10 T cell receptor beta chains sequenced from one sample in a study of blood T cell repertoires in COVID-19. Method: immunoSEQ multiplex PCR; TCRdb's copy keeps in-frame clones and lacks some. The sample contains about 120,000 clones, 75% to 80% of which appear only once. Sequencing input: peripheral blood. The origin of the receptors is a human donor in a cohort sampled during active COVID-19.

The rearrangement links TRBV7-9 to TRBJ2-7; 8 bases line up with TRBD1. The CDR3 is 15 amino acids. Trimming removed 5 bases from V and 3 bases from J; junction bases left unmatched: 9. Per germline, CDR1 SEHNR and CDR2 FQNEAQ (reference sequence). The CDR3 loop is CASSEQPGGGYEQYF. The CDR3 DNA sequence: TGTGCCAGCAGCGAGCAACCAGGGGGCGGCTACGAGCAGTACTTC.

The chain recombines TRBV5-1 with TRBJ2-7, with 8 nucleotides matching TRBD2. J was trimmed by 1 base and V by 1 base; bases with no gene match: 4. Germline CDR1 SGHRS, CDR2 YFSETQ. The CDR3 runs to 15 residues. CDR3 in DNA: TGCGCCAGCAGCTTGACTAGCGGTGGGTCCTACGAGCAGTACTTC. It is translated as CASSLTSGGSYEQYF. The full variable domain, completed using reference TRBV5-1 and TRBJ2-7, is KAGVTQTPRYLIKTRGQQVTLSCSPISGHRSVSWYQQTPGQGLQFLFEYFSETQRNKGNFPGRFSGRQFSNSRSEMNVSTLELGDSALYLCASSLTSGGSYEQYFGPGTRLTVT.

CDR3 bases: TGCGCCAGCAGGTTCGGAGGGATTACGGAGCAGTACTTC. Residues: CASRFGGITEQYF. The chain uses TRBV5-1 and TRBJ2-7; TRBD2 is a possible D gene (6 bases). Germline values: CDR1 SGHRS, CDR2 YFSETQ. Trimming pared 5 bases from V and 7 bases from J, leaving 16 bases between. This CDR3 is 13 amino acids long.

The V call is TRBV6-4, the J call TRBJ1-1, with 7 bases matching TRBD1. From germline, CDR1 is MRHNA and CDR2 SNTAGT. The junction had 11 bases not matched to a gene; V was cut back by 6 bases and J by 7 bases. The CDR3 has 14 amino acids. The CDR3 DNA reads TGTGCCAGCAGACCGACAGGGAATAGGGGTGAAGCTTTCTTT. It is translated as CASRPTGNRGEAFF.

V usage is TRBV7-9 and J usage is TRBJ2-7, with 12 bases that match TRBD2. This CDR3 has 14 residues. Germline CDR1 reads SEHNR; CDR2 reads FQNEAQ (reference sequence). V lost 5 bases to trimming and J lost 4 bases; unmatched junction nucleotides: 3. The CDR3 spells CASSQTSGSYEQYF. For the CDR3, the DNA is TGTGCCAGCAGCCAGACTAGCGGGAGTTACGAGCAGTACTTC.

The rearrangement joins TRBV2 to TRBJ1-1, with 8 bases aligning to TRBD1. CDR1 SNHLY and CDR2 FYNNEI come from the germline V gene. V shed 6 bases and J 2 bases; nucleotides not matched to a gene: 2. This CDR3 comprises 13 residues. CDR3 DNA: TGTGCCAGCAGACAGGGGGACAACACTGAAGCTTTCTTT. Protein sequence: CASRQGDNTEAFF. Variable domain in full (rest from reference TRBV2 and TRBJ1-1): EPEVTQTPSHQVTQMGQEVILRCVPISNHLYFYWYRQILGQKVEFLVSFYNNEISEKSEIFDDQFSVERPDGSNFTLKIRSTKLEDSAMYFCASRQGDNTEAFFGQGTRLTVV.

Worth noting for this clone: The germline gene is not matched at one end of the junction; a read error may be the cause. The same CDR3 arises from other DNA sequences in this sample as well. This chain links TRBV10-2 with TRBJ2-6, with 7 bases identical to TRBD1. CDR3 size: 14 residues. The germline V gene encodes CDR1 WSHSY and CDR2 SAAADI. CDR3 sequence: CASKTGSGANVLTF. The CDR3, as DNA: TGTGCCAGTAAGACAGGGTCTGGGGCCAACGTCCTGACTTTC.

This chain connects TRBV2 to TRBJ2-5; 7 bases align to TRBD1. This CDR3 comprises 12 residues. Germline-derived CDR1 and CDR2 are SNHLY and FYNNEI. V lost 10 bases, J lost 2 bases, and 4 bases stayed unmatched. The CDR3 DNA sequence: TGTGCCACCGGACAGGATCAAGAGACCCAGTACTTC. This encodes CATGQDQETQYF. The entire variable domain, with the rest obtained from reference TRBV2 and TRBJ2-5, is as follows: EPEVTQTPSHQVTQMGQEVILRCVPISNHLYFYWYRQILGQKVEFLVSFYNNEISEKSEIFDDQFSVERPDGSNFTLKIRSTKLEDSAMYFCATGQDQETQYFGPGTRLLVL.

This clone was recorded a few times. The chain employs TRBV6-6 and TRBJ1-4, with D possibly matching TRBD1 (6 bases). Trimming removed 5 bases at V and 16 bases at J, with 20 bases between. The CDR3 extends over 13 amino acids. Germline lookup yields CDR1 MNHNY and CDR2 SVGAGI (reference sequence). For the CDR3, the DNA is TGTGCCAGCAGTACAGGGAATTTAGGTAGTTCGTTTTTT. Translation: CASSTGNLGSSFF.

The DNA of the CDR3 is TGTGCCAGCAGCGAGCTACAGGGGGTTTACACTGAAGCTTTCTTT. Translating gives CASSELQGVYTEAFF. The chain couples TRBV3-1 (or the pseudogene TRBV3-2) to TRBJ1-1; 8 bases align to TRBD1. The V gene's germline CDR1 is LGHDT and CDR2 YNNKEL (reference sequence). The ends lost 5 bases at V and 3 bases at J; junction bases unmatched: 8. This CDR3 is 15 amino acids long.